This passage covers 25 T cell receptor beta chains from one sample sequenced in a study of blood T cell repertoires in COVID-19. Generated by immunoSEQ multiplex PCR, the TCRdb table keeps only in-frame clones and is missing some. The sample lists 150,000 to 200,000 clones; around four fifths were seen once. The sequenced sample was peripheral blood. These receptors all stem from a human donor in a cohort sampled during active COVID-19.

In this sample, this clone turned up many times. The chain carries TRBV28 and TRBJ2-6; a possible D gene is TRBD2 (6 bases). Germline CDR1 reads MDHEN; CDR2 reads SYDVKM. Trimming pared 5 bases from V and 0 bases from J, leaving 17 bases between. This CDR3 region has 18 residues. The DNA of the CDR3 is TGTGCCAGCAGTACGGCGGGGAGGTTCGTCTCTGGGGCCAACGTCCTGACTTTC. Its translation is CASSTAGRFVSGANVLTF.

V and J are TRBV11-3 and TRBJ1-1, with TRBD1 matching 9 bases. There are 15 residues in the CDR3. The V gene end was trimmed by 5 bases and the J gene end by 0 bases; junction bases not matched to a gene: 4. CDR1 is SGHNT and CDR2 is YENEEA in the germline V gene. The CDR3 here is CASSPGQGMNTEAFF. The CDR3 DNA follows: TGTGCCAGCAGCCCCGGACAGGGGATGAACACTGAAGCTTTCTTT.

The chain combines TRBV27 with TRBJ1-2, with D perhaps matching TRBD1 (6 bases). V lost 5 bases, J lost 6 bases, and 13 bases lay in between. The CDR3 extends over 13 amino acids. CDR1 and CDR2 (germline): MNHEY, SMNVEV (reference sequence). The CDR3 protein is CASSVRGFNGYTF. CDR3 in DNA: TGTGCCAGCAGTGTCAGGGGATTTAATGGCTACACCTTC.

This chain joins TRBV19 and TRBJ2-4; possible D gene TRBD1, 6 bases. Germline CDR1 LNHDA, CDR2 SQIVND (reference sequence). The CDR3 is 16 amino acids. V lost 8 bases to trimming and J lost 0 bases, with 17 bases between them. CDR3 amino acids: CASVPQQGLAKNIQYF. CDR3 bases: TGTGCCAGTGTACCACAACAGGGTTTAGCCAAAAACATTCAGTACTTC.

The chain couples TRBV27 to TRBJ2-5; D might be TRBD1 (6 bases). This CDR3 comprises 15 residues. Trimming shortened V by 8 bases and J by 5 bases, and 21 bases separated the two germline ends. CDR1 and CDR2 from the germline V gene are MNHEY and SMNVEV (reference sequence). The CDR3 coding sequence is TGTGCCAGCCGAGACCGGACAGTAAACGGGGAGACCCAGTACTTC. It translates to CASRDRTVNGETQYF.

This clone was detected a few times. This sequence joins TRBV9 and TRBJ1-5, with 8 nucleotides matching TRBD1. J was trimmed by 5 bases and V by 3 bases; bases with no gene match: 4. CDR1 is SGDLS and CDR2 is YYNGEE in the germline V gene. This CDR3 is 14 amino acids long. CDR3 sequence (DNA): TGTGCCAGCAGCGGGGGACAGGATTATCAGCCCCAGCATTTT. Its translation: CASSGGQDYQPQHF.

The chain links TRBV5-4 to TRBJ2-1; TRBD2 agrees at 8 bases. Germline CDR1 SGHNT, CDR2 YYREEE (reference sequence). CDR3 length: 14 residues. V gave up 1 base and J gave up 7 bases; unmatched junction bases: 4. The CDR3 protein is CASSLREGRNEQFF. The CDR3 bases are TGTGCCAGCAGCTTGCGGGAGGGCCGGAATGAGCAGTTCTTC.

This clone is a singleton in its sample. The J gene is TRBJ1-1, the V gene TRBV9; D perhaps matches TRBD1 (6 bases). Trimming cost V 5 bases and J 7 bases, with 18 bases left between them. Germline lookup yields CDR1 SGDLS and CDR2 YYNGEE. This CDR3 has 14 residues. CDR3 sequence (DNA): TGTGCCAGCAGTCCCTTGACTGAAGGGGGTGAAGCTTTCTTT. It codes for CASSPLTEGGEAFF.

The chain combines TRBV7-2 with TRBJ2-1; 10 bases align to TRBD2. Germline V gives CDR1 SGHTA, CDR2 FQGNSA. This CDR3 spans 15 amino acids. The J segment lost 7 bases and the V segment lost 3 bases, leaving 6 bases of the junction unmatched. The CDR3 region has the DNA TGTGCCAGCAGCTTCCCTCTAGCGGGAGCAAATGAGCAGTTCTTC. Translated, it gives CASSFPLAGANEQFF.

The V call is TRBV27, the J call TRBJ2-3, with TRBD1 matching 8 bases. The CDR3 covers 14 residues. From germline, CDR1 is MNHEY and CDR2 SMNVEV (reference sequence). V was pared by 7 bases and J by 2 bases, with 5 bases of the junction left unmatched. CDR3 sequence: CASTPTGATDTQYF. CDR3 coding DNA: TGTGCCAGCACCCCGACAGGGGCCACAGATACGCAGTATTTT.

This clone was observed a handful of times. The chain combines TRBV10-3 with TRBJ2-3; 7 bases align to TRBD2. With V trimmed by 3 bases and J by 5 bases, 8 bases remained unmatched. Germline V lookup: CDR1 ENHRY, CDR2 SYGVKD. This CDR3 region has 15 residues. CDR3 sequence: CAISDKGTKRDTQYF. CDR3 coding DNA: TGTGCCATCAGTGATAAGGGGACTAAAAGAGATACGCAGTATTTT.

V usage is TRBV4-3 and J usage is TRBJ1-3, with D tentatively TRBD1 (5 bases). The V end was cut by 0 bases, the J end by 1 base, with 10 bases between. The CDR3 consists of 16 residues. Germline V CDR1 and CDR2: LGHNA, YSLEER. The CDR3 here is CASSQDMGGSGNTIYF. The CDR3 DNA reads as TGCGCCAGCAGCCAAGATATGGGGGGGTCTGGAAACACCATATATTTT.

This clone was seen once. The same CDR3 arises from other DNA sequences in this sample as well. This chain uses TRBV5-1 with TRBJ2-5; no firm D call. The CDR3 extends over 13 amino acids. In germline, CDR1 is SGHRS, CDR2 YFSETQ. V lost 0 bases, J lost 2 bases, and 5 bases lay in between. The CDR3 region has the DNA TGCGCCAGCAGCTTGGGCAGACAAGAGACCCAGTACTTC. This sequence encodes CASSLGRQETQYF.

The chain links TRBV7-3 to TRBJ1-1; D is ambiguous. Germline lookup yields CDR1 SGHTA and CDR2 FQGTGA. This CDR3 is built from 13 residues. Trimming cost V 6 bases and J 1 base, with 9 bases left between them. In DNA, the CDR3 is TGTGCCAGCAGGGACGGGAGGAACACTGAAGCTTTCTTT. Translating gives CASRDGRNTEAFF.

The CDR3 spells CASSRTGGYLSYEQYF. The CDR3 bases are TGTGCCAGCAGCAGGACAGGGGGGTATCTCTCCTACGAGCAGTACTTC. V and J are TRBV3-1 (or the pseudogene TRBV3-2) and TRBJ2-7, with 10 positions matching TRBD1. The CDR3 is 16 residues long. Per the germline V gene, CDR1 is LGHDT and CDR2 is YNNKEL (reference sequence). The V segment lost 5 bases and the J segment 0 bases; nucleotides outside the gene matches: 7.

The CDR3 bases are TGTGCCAGCGGCTCAGGGGGAAGTTCCTACGAGCAGTACTTC. It is translated as CASGSGGSSYEQYF. V usage is TRBV28 and J usage is TRBJ2-7, with TRBD1 matching over 7 bases. Germline V gives CDR1 MDHEN, CDR2 SYDVKM. The CDR3 has 14 amino acids. With 8 bases clipped from V and 1 base from J, the junction kept 8 bases outside the gene matches.

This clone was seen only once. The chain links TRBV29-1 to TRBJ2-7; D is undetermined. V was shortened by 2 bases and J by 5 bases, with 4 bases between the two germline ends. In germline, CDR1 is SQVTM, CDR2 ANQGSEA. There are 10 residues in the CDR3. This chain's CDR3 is CSVEQNEQYF. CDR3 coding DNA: TGCAGCGTTGAACAGAACGAGCAGTACTTC.

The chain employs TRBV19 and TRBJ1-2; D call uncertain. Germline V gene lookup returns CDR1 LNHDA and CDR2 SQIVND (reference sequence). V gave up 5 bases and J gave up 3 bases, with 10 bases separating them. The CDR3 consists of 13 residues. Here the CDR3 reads CASSLSSYYGYTF. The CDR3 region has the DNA TGTGCCAGTAGTCTCAGTTCCTACTATGGCTACACCTTC.

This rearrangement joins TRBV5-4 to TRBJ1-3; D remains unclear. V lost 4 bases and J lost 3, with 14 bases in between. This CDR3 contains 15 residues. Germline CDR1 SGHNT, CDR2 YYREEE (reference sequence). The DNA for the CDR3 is TGTGCCAGCAGCGATGGCAGACGGGATGGAAACACCATATATTTT. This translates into CASSDGRRDGNTIYF.

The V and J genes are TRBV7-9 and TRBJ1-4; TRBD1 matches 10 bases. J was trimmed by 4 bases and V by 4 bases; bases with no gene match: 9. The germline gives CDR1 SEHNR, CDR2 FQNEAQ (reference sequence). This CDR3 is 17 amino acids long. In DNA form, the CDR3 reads TGTGCCAGCAGCTCTTTCCCAGGGACAGGGGATAATGAAAAACTGTTTTTT. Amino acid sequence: CASSSFPGTGDNEKLFF.

The CDR3 protein is CASSPALVDRGPEGYTF. The CDR3 region has the DNA TGTGCCAGCTCACCTGCTCTTGTGGACAGGGGACCTGAAGGCTACACCTTC. The V gene is TRBV18, the J gene TRBJ1-2; 9 bases align to TRBD1. The CDR3 runs to 17 residues. Germline values: CDR1 KGHSH, CDR2 LQKENI. After removal of 3 bases from V and 8 bases from J, the junction contained 16 bases not matched to a gene.

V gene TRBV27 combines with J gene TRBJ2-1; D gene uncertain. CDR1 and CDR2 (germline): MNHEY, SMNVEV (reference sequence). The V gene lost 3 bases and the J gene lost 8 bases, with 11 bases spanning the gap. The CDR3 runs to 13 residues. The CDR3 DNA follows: TGTGCCAGCAGTTTTGGGCGCACCGATGAGCAGTTCTTC. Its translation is CASSFGRTDEQFF.

CDR3 sequence (DNA): TGTGCCAGCAGCCAGCGGGGGGGCCGCACCGGGGAGCTGTTTTTT. Translation gives CASSQRGGRTGELFF. The V call is TRBV7-2, the J call TRBJ2-2, with 10 bases fitting TRBD2. Germline V gives CDR1 SGHTA, CDR2 FQGNSA. Losses at the gene ends were 5 bases for V and 4 bases for J; bases not matched to a gene: 4. The CDR3 spans 15 residues.

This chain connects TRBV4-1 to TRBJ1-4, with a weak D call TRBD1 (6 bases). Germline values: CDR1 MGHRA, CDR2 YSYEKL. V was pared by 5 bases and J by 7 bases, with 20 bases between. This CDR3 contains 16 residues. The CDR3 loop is CASSKNAGATGEKLFF. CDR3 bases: TGCGCCAGCAGCAAAAACGCAGGGGCTACCGGTGAAAAACTGTTTTTT.

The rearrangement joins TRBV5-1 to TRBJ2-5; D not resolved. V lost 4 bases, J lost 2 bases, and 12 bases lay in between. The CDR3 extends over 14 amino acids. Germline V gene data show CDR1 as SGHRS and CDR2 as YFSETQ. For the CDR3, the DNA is TGCGCCAGCAGCCTGACTGATGGTCAAGAGACCCAGTACTTC. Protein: CASSLTDGQETQYF.